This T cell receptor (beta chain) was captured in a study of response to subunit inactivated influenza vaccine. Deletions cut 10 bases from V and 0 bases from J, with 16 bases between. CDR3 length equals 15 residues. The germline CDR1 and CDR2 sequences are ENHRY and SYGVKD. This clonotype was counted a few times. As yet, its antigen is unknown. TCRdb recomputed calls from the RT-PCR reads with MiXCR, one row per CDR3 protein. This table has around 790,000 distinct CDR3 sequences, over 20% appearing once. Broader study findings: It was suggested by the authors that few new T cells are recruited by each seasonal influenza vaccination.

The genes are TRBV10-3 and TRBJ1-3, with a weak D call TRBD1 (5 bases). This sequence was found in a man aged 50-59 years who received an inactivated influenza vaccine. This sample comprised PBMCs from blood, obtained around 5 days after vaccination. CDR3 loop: CATGGDVVSGNTIYF. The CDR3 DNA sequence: TGTGCCACCGGGGGGGACGTCGTCTCTGGAAACACCATATATTTT.